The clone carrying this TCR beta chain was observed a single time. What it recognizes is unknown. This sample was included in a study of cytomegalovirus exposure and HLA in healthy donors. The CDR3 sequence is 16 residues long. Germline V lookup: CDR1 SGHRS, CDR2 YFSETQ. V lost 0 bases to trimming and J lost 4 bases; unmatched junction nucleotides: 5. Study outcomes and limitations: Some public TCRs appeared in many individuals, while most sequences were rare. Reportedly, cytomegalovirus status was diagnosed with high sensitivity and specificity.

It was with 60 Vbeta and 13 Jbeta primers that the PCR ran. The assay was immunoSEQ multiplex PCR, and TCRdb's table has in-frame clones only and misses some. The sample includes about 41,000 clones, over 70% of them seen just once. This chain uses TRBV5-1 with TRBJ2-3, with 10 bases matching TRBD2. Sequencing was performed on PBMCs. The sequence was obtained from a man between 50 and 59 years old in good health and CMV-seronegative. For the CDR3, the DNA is TGCGCCAGCAGCTTGGCTCCTAGCGGGAGCGCAGATACGCAGTATTTT. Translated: CASSLAPSGSADTQYF.